These T cell receptor beta chains were read from a single sample in a study of OX40 agonist ivuxolimab in advanced cancers. The data were produced by immunoSEQ multiplex PCR, yet TCRdb's version contains in-frame clones alone and is incomplete. This table has just over 90,000 clones, 90% to 95% appearing once. The specimen was CD4+ or CD8+ T cells sorted from blood, collected in a trial of the OX40 agonist ivuxolimab. The receptors here all came from an adult with an advanced solid tumor such as melanoma, head and neck, liver or kidney cancer. CDR3s include the opening cysteine and the closing phenylalanine or tryptophan. D genes are given only for firm matches. Some rows have no size entry. The others give once, few or many, or a class for an expanded clone.

TRBJ2-1,TRBV10-2,TRBD2,.,CASSVGTTNNEQFF,TGCGCCAGCAGTGTGGGGACTACAAACAATGAGCAGTTCTTC
TRBJ2-1,TRBV6-5,.,.,CASGWSSSNEQFF,TGTGCCAGCGGTTGGTCCTCGAGTAATGAGCAGTTCTTC
TRBJ2-7,TRBV9,TRBD1,.,CASSAGTGGAYEQYF,TGTGCCAGCAGCGCTGGGACAGGGGGGGCCTACGAGCAGTACTTC
TRBJ2-7,TRBV7-6,TRBD2,once,CASSVTEREGPHEQYF,TGTGCCAGCAGCGTTACGGAACGGGAGGGCCCCCACGAGCAGTACTTC
TRBJ1-1,TRBV19,TRBD1,.,CASSIQTGALNTEAFF,TGTGCCAGTAGTATTCAAACAGGGGCCCTGAACACTGAAGCTTTCTTT
TRBJ2-1,TRBV28,.,.,CASSKPRTFSYNEQFF,TGTGCCAGCAGCAAACCGAGGACCTTCTCCTACAATGAGCAGTTCTTC
TRBJ1-2,TRBV29-1,.,.,CSVDSPSTIYGYTF,TGCAGCGTTGACTCCCCGTCGACCATCTATGGCTACACCTTC
TRBJ1-6,TRBV9,.,.,CASSVAGATNSPLHF,TGTGCCAGCAGCGTAGCCGGTGCAACAAATTCACCCCTCCACTTT
TRBJ2-3,TRBV27,TRBD2,.,CASSPRWTSGTDTQYF,TGTGCCAGCAGTCCCCGGTGGACTAGCGGTACAGATACGCAGTATTTT
TRBJ2-7,TRBV30,.,.,CAWRGPSSYEQYF,TGTGCCTGGAGGGGTCCCAGCTCCTACGAGCAGTACTTC
TRBJ2-3,TRBV19,TRBD2,.,CASSIGGRSTDTQYF,TGTGCCAGTAGTATTGGCGGGAGGAGCACAGATACGCAGTATTTT
TRBJ2-5,TRBV14,TRBD2,.,CASSQVGSGGTQETQYF,TGTGCCAGCAGCCAAGTAGGTAGCGGGGGAACACAAGAGACCCAGTACTTC
TRBJ2-7,TRBV5-4,TRBD2,.,CASSLGLASEQYF,TGTGCCAGCAGCCTGGGACTAGCGAGCGAGCAGTACTTC
TRBJ1-1,TRBV4-1,.,.,CASSQAGPGQMNTEAFF,TGCGCCAGCAGCCAAGCGGGTCCTGGGCAGATGAACACTGAAGCTTTCTTT
TRBJ2-2,TRBV13,TRBD2,.,CASSLGLAGETGELFF,TGTGCCAGCAGCTTAGGACTAGCGGGAGAAACCGGGGAGCTGTTTTTT
TRBJ2-3,TRBV11-3,.,.,CASSLEGAGTSTDTQYF,TGTGCCAGCAGCTTAGAGGGGGCCGGGACTAGCACAGATACGCAGTATTTT
TRBJ2-5,TRBV7-6,.,.,CASSLSGETQYF,TGTGCCAGCAGCTTAAGTGGGGAGACCCAGTACTTC
TRBJ2-3,TRBV11-2,TRBD2,.,CASSLSGTSTDTQYF,TGTGCCAGCAGCCTTAGCGGGACTAGCACAGATACGCAGTATTTT
TRBJ2-3,TRBV9,.,.,CASSVAGYADTQYF,TGTGCCAGCAGCGTAGCTGGGTACGCAGATACGCAGTATTTT
TRBJ1-2,TRBV9,.,.,CASSVVEGNYGYTF,TGTGCCAGCAGCGTAGTGGAGGGGAACTATGGCTACACCTTC
TRBJ1-1,TRBV27,.,.,CASSLYGARGTEAFF,TGTGCCAGCAGTTTATACGGGGCTAGGGGGACTGAAGCTTTCTTT
TRBJ2-3,TRBV10-2,TRBD2,.,CASGTSGVTDTQYF,TGCGCCAGCGGGACTAGCGGGGTTACAGATACGCAGTATTTT
TRBJ2-7,TRBV6-5,TRBD2,.,CASSLSSAGASYEQYF,TGTGCCAGCAGTTTATCCTCAGCGGGAGCCTCCTACGAGCAGTACTTC
TRBJ1-2,TRBV27,.,.,CASSRTPDFNYGYTF,TGTGCCAGCAGTCGGACGCCGGACTTTAACTATGGCTACACCTTC
TRBJ2-1,TRBV6-6,.,.,CASSVDTYNEQFF,TGTGCCAGCAGTGTAGACACATACAATGAGCAGTTCTTC
TRBJ2-7,TRBV30,.,.,CAWSGRGSAGEQYF,TGTGCCTGGAGTGGGAGGGGGTCGGCTGGCGAGCAGTACTTC
TRBJ2-2,TRBV9,.,.,CASSGVTNGGELFF,TGTGCCAGCAGCGGGGTAACGAATGGCGGGGAGCTGTTTTTT
TRBJ2-7,TRBV5-6,.,once,CASSLLRGAYEQYF,TGTGCCAGCAGCTTATTGCGGGGCGCCTACGAGCAGTACTTC
TRBJ2-7,TRBV30,TRBD2,.,CAWSATGTTSDEQYF,TGTGCCTGGAGCGCAACCGGGACTACCAGCGACGAGCAGTACTTC
TRBJ1-2,TRBV10-3,.,.,CAIKQGVGSYGYTF,TGTGCCATAAAACAGGGAGTCGGGAGCTATGGCTACACCTTC
TRBJ2-2,TRBV2,.,.,CASSEKGTGELFF,TGTGCCAGCAGTGAAAAGGGCACCGGGGAGCTGTTTTTT
TRBJ2-7,TRBV2,TRBD2,.,CASSPTSGSGEQYF,TGTGCCAGCAGTCCCACTAGCGGGAGCGGTGAGCAGTACTTC
TRBJ1-5,TRBV5-6,.,.,CASSLAPETQPQHF,TGTGCCAGCAGCTTGGCACCAGAAACACAGCCCCAGCATTTT
TRBJ2-5,TRBV15,.,once,CATSRVGGVETQYF,TGTGCCACCAGCAGAGTTGGGGGCGTGGAGACCCAGTACTTC
TRBJ1-3,TRBV6-5,TRBD1,.,CASSAGQAPGNTIYF,TGTGCCAGCAGTGCCGGACAGGCCCCTGGAAACACCATATATTTT
TRBJ2-1,TRBV19,.,.,CASGMGAEQFF,TGTGCCAGTGGGATGGGTGCTGAGCAGTTCTTC
TRBJ2-7,TRBV27,TRBD1,.,CATMDSTGVAEQYF,TGTGCAACCATGGATTCGACAGGGGTTGCCGAGCAGTACTTC
TRBJ1-5,TRBV2,TRBD1,.,CASRSGTGPTYSNQPQHF,TGTGCCAGCAGATCCGGGACAGGGCCCACTTATAGCAATCAGCCCCAGCATTTT
TRBJ2-7,TRBV19,.,.,CASSTAPDYEQYF,TGTGCCAGTAGTACCGCCCCCGACTACGAGCAGTACTTC
TRBJ2-2,TRBV13,.,.,CASVGKSGELFF,TGTGCCAGCGTGGGGAAGTCAGGGGAGCTGTTTTTT
TRBJ2-5,TRBV4-1,.,.,CASSQDGRGKETQYF,TGCGCCAGCAGCCAAGATGGGCGGGGCAAAGAGACCCAGTACTTC
TRBJ2-5,TRBV11-2,.,.,CASSSEGLLGTQYF,TGTGCCAGCAGCTCGGAAGGGCTGCTCGGGACCCAGTACTTC
TRBJ1-2,TRBV6-5,.,once,CASHPGGGAGGYTF,TGTGCCAGCCACCCGGGGGGAGGGGCGGGTGGCTACACCTTC
TRBJ2-3,TRBV10-3,.,.,CAISELTGITDTQYF,TGTGCCATCAGTGAACTTACAGGAATTACGGATACGCAGTATTTT
TRBJ1-6,TRBV6-5,.,few,CASSYSLQGRAPLHF,TGTGCCAGCAGTTACTCGCTACAGGGTAGGGCACCCCTCCACTTT
TRBJ1-2,TRBV15,.,.,CATVERRVNYGYTF,TGTGCCACCGTTGAACGCAGGGTGAACTATGGCTACACCTTC
TRBJ2-7,TRBV27,TRBD2,.,CASASGASYEQYF,TGTGCCAGCGCTAGCGGGGCATCCTACGAGCAGTACTTC
TRBJ2-1,TRBV2,.,.,CASSEWRLRSYNEQFF,TGTGCCAGCAGTGAGTGGCGCCTTCGCTCCTACAATGAGCAGTTCTTC